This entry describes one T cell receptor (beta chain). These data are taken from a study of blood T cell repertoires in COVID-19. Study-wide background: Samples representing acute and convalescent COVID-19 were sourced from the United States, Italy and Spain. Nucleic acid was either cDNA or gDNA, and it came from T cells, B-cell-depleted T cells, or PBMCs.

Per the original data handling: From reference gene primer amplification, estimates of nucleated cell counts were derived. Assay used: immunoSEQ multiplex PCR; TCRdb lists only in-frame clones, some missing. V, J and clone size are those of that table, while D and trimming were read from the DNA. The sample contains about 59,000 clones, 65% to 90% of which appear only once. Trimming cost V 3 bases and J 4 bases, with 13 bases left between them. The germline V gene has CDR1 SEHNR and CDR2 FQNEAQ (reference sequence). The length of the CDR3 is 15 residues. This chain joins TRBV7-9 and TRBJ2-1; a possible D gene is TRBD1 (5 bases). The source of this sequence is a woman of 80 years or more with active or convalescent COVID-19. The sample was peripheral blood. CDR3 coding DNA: TGTGCCAGCAGCTTGAATCAGGGAACTTACAATGAGCAGTTCTTC. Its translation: CASSLNQGTYNEQFF.